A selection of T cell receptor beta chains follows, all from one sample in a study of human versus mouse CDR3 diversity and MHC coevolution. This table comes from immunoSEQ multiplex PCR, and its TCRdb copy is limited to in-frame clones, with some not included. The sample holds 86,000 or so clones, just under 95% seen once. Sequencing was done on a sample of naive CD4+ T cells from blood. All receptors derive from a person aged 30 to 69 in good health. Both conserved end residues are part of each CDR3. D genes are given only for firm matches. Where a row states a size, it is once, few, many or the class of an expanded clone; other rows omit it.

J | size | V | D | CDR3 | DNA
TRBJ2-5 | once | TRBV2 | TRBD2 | CASSGGSETQYF | TGTGCCAGCAGCGGCGGGAGTGAGACCCAGTACTTC
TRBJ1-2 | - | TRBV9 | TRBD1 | CASSVFGTGESYTF | TGTGCCAGCAGCGTATTTGGGACAGGGGAGAGCTACACCTTC
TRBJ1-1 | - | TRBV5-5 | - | CASSAGTQSLNTEAFF | TGTGCCAGCAGCGCCGGGACACAATCCCTGAACACTGAAGCTTTCTTT
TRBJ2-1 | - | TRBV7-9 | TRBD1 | CASNVGQSSYNEQFF | TGTGCCAGCAATGTGGGACAGAGTTCCTACAATGAGCAGTTCTTC
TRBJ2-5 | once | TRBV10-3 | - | CAIRDGQDQETQYF | TGTGCCATCAGGGATGGACAAGACCAAGAGACCCAGTACTTC
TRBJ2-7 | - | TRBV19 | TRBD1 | CASSIGTGSPYEQYF | TGTGCCAGTAGTATTGGGACAGGATCACCCTACGAGCAGTACTTC
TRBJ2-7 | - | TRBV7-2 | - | CASSFSVRSSYEQYF | TGTGCCAGCAGCTTTTCGGTAAGGAGCTCCTACGAGCAGTACTTC
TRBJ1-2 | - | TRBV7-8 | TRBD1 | CASSWDSTNYGYTF | TGTGCCAGCAGCTGGGACAGTACTAACTATGGCTACACCTTC
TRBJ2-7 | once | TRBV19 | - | CASSRRGESYEQYF | TGTGCCAGTAGTAGGAGGGGAGAGTCCTACGAGCAGTACTTC
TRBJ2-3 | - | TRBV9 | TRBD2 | CASSPRGGFRREVTDTQYF | TGTGCCAGCAGCCCCCGGGGGGGGTTTAGGCGGGAGGTGACAGATACGCAGTATTTT
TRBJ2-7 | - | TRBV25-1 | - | CASSETGSLGEQYF | TGTGCCAGCAGTGAAACAGGGTCCCTGGGCGAGCAGTACTTC
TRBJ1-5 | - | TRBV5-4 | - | CASSSGTDSNQPQHF | TGTGCCAGCAGCTCCGGGACTGATAGCAATCAGCCCCAGCATTTT
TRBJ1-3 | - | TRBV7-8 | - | CASSTGLSGNTIYF | TGTGCCAGCAGCACAGGGCTCTCTGGAAACACCATATATTTT
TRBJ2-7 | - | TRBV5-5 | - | CASSSTVTGYEQYF | TGTGCCAGCAGCTCGACAGTAACGGGCTACGAGCAGTACTTC
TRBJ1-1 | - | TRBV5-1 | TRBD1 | CASSLNRGNTEAFF | TGCGCCAGCAGCTTGAACAGGGGGAACACTGAAGCTTTCTTT